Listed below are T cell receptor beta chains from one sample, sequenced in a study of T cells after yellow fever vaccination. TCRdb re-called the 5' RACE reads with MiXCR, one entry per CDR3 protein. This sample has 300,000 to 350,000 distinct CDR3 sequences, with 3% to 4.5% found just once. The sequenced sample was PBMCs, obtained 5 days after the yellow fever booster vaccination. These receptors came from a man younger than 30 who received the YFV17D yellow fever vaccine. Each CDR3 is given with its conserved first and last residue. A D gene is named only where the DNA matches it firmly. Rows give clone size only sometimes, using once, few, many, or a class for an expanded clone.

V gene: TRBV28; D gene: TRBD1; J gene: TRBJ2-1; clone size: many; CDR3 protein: CASSPGTGDANEQFF; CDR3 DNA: TGTGCCAGCAGTCCCGGGACAGGGGACGCCAATGAGCAGTTCTTC
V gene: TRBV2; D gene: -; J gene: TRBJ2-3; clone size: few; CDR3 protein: CASRIRGAEDTQYF; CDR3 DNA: TGTGCCAGCAGAATTCGGGGGGCCGAAGATACGCAGTATTTT
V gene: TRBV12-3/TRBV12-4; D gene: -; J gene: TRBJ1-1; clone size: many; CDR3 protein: CASSLALKNTEAFF; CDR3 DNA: TGTGCCAGCAGTTTAGCGCTCAAGAACACTGAAGCTTTCTTT
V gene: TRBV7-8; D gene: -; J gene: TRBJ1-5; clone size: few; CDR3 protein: CASSFVRGLRGNQPQHF; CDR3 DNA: TGTGCCAGCAGCTTCGTCCGGGGGCTAAGAGGCAATCAGCCCCAGCATTTT
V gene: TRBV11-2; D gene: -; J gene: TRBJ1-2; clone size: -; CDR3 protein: CASSFSGRNYGYTF; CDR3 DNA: TGTGCCAGCAGCTTTTCTGGACGGAACTATGGCTACACCTTC
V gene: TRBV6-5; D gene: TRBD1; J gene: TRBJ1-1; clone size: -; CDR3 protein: CASRFGTDLWAEAFF; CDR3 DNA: TGTGCCAGCAGATTTGGGACAGACTTGTGGGCGGAAGCTTTCTTT
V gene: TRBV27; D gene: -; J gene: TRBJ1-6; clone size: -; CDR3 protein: CASSLRRAGTAESPLHF; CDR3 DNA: TGTGCCAGCAGTCTCCGTCGGGCTGGGACCGCCGAATCACCCCTCCACTTT
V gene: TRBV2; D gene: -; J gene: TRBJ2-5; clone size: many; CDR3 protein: CASNERQETQYF; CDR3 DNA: TGTGCCAGCAATGAGCGACAAGAGACCCAGTACTTC
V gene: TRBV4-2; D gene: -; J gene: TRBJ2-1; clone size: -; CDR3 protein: CASSQDGAANEQFF; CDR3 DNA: TGTGCCAGCAGCCAAGATGGGGCGGCCAATGAGCAGTTCTTC
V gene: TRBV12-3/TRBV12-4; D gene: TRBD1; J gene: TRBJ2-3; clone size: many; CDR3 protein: CASSLGTGDTDTQYF; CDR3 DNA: TGTGCCAGCAGTTTAGGAACAGGGGATACAGATACGCAGTATTTT
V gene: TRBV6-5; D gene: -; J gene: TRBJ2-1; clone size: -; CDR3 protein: CASSYSRPRGHLNEQFF; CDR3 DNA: TGTGCCAGCAGTTACTCGCGGCCCCGGGGGCACCTCAATGAGCAGTTCTTC
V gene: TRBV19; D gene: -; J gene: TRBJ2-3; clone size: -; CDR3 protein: CASTPLGGGYTDTQYF; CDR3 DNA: TGTGCCAGTACCCCCCTGGGCGGCGGATACACAGATACGCAGTATTTT
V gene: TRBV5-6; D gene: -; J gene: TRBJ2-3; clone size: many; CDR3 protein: CASSFRGSKDTQYF; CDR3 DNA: TGTGCCAGCAGCTTCCGGGGGTCTAAAGATACGCAGTATTTT
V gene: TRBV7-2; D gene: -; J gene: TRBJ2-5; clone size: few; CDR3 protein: CASSLLPAGTQYF; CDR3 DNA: TGTGCCAGCAGCTTACTCCCAGCGGGTACCCAGTACTTC
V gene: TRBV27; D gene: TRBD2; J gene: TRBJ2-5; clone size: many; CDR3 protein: CARSSGGAGLLETQYF; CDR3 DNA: TGTGCCCGCTCTAGCGGGGGGGCCGGTTTGTTAGAGACCCAGTACTTC
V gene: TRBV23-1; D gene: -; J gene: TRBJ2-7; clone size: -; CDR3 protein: CASSQPHGGYEQYF; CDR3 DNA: TGCGCCAGCAGTCAACCGCATGGAGGCTACGAGCAGTACTTC
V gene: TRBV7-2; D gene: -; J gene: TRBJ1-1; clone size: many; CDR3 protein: CASSRRPGTEAFF; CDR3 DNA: TGTGCCAGCAGTCGTAGACCGGGAACTGAAGCTTTCTTT
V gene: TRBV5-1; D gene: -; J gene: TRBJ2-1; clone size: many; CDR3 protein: CASRPGTDTNEQFF; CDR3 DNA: TGCGCCAGCAGACCCGGGACGGATACCAATGAGCAGTTCTTC
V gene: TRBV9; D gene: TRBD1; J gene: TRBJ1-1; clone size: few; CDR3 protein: CASSVGQVGYTEAFF; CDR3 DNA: TGTGCCAGCAGCGTCGGACAGGTGGGGTACACTGAAGCTTTCTTT
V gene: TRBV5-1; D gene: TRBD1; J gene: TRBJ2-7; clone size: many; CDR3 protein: CASSLNRGLDEQYF; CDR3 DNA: TGCGCCAGCAGCTTGAACAGGGGGCTCGACGAGCAGTACTTC
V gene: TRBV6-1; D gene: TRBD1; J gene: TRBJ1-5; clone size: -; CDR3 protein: CASGGQSNQPQHF; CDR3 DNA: TGTGCCAGCGGGGGACAGAGCAATCAGCCCCAGCATTTT
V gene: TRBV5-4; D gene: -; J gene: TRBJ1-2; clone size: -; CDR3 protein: CASSSGPEDYTF; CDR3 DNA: TGTGCCAGCAGCTCGGGACCGGAGGACTACACCTTC
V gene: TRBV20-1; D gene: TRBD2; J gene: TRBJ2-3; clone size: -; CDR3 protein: CSARDGLAGVADTQYF; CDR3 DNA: TGCAGTGCTAGAGATGGGCTAGCGGGGGTCGCAGATACGCAGTATTTT
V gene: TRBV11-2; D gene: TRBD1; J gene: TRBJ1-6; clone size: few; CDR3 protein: CASSLFPGQGAPLHF; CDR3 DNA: TGTGCCAGCAGCTTATTTCCGGGACAGGGGGCCCCCCTCCACTTT
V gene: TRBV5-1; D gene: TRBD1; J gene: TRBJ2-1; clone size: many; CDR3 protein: CASSRSGQGYYNEQFF; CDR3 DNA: TGCGCCAGCAGCCGATCGGGACAGGGGTATTACAATGAGCAGTTCTTC
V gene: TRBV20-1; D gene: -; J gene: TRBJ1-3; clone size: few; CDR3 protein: CSATDTIYF; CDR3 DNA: TGCAGTGCTACGGACACCATATATTTT
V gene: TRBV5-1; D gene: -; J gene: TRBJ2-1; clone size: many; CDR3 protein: CASSLAGDLSYNEQFF; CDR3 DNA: TGCGCCAGCAGCTTGGCAGGCGACCTTTCCTACAATGAGCAGTTCTTC
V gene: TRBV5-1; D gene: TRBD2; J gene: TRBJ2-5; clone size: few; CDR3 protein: CASALAGGRYQETQYF; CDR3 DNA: TGCGCCAGCGCCCTAGCGGGGGGCCGGTACCAAGAGACCCAGTACTTC
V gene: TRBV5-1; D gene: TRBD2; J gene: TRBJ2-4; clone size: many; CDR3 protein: CASSSFAGGTKNIQYF; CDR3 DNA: TGCGCCAGCAGCTCCTTCGCGGGGGGTACCAAAAACATTCAGTACTTC
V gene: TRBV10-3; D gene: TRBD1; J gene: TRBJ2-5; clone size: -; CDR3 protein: CAIRVGQEKETQYF; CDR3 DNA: TGTGCCATCAGGGTCGGACAGGAAAAAGAGACCCAGTACTTC
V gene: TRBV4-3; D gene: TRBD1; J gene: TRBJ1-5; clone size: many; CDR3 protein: CASSQDRTGLNQPQHF; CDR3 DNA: TGCGCCAGCAGCCAAGATCGGACAGGATTAAATCAGCCCCAGCATTTT
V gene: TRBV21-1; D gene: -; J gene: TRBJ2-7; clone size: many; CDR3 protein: CASSNHNEQYF; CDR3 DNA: TGTGCCAGCAGCAACCACAACGAGCAGTACTTC
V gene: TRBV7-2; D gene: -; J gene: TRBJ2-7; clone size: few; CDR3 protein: CASSRNRGPGGEQYF; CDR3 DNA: TGTGCCAGCAGCAGGAACAGGGGCCCGGGGGGCGAGCAGTACTTC
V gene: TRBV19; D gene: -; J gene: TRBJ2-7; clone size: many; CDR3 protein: CASSMGGLAYEQYF; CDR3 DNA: TGTGCCAGTAGTATGGGTGGTTTGGCCTACGAGCAGTACTTC
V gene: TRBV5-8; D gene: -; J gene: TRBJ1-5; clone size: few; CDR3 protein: CASSLVGAGAQHF; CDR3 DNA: TGTGCCAGCAGCTTGGTAGGGGCCGGGGCCCAGCATTTT
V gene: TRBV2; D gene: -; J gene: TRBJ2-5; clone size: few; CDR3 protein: CASNLRGPQETQYF; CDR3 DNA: TGTGCCAGCAACTTGCGGGGCCCCCAAGAGACCCAGTACTTC
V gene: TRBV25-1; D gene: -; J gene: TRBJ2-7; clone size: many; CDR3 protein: CASSQVPGIIGEQYF; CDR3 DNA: TGTGCCAGCAGCCAAGTCCCAGGGATAATCGGCGAGCAGTACTTC
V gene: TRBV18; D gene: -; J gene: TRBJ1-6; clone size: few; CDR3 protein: CASSPPSGSPLHF; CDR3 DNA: TGTGCCAGCTCACCACCGAGCGGGTCACCCCTCCACTTT
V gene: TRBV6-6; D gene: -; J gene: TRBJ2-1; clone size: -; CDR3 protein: CASSYSLFNEQFF; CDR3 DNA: TGTGCCAGCAGTTACTCTCTCTTCAATGAGCAGTTCTTC
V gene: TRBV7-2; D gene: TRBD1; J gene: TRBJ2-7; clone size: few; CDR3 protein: CASSLAQRTGFEQYF; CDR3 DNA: TGTGCCAGCAGCTTAGCGCAGCGGACAGGGTTCGAGCAGTACTTC
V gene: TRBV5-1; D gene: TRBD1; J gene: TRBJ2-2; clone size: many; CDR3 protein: CASSFHLDRGLNTGELFF; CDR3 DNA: TGCGCCAGCAGCTTTCACCTTGACAGGGGGCTGAACACCGGGGAGCTGTTTTTT
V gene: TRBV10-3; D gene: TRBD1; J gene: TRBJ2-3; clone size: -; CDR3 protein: CAISESGQGLDTQYF; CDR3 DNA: TGTGCCATCAGTGAGTCGGGACAGGGACTAGATACGCAGTATTTT
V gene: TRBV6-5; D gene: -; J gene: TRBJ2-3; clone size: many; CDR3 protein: CASSYANTQYF; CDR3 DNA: TGTGCCAGCAGTTACGCGAATACGCAGTATTTT
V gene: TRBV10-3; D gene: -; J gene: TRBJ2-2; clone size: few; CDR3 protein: CAIGGARTGELFF; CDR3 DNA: TGTGCCATCGGGGGGGCTCGCACCGGGGAGCTGTTTTTT
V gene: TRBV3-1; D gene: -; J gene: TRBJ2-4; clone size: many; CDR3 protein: CASSQSAAGGNIQYF; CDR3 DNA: TGTGCCAGCAGCCAGTCCGCTGCCGGAGGGAACATTCAGTACTTC
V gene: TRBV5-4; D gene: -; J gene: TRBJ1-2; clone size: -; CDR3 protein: CASSLTSGGYTF; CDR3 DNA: TGTGCCAGCAGCTTGACTAGCGGTGGCTACACCTTC
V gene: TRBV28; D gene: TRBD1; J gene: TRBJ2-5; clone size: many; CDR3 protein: CASSAEDRGPLETQYF; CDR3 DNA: TGTGCCAGCAGTGCGGAGGACAGGGGGCCTTTGGAGACCCAGTACTTC
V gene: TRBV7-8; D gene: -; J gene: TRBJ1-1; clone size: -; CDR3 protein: CASSVGDRRNTEAFF; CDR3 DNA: TGTGCCAGCAGCGTAGGAGACAGGCGGAACACTGAAGCTTTCTTT
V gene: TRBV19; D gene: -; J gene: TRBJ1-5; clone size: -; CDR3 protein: CASSGNRNQPQHF; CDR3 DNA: TGTGCCAGTAGCGGGAACCGCAATCAGCCCCAGCATTTT
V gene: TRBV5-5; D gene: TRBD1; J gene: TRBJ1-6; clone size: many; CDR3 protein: CASSVGTGRGTYNSPLHF; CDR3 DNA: TGTGCCAGCAGCGTCGGGACAGGGAGAGGGACCTATAATTCACCCCTCCACTTT
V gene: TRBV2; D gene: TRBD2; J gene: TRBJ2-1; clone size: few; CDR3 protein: CASGLNGGAYNEQFF; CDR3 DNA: TGTGCCAGCGGACTGAACGGGGGGGCCTACAATGAGCAGTTCTTC
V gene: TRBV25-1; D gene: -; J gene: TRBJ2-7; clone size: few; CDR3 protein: CASRRDFNEQYF; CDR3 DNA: TGTGCCAGCAGGAGGGACTTCAACGAGCAGTACTTC